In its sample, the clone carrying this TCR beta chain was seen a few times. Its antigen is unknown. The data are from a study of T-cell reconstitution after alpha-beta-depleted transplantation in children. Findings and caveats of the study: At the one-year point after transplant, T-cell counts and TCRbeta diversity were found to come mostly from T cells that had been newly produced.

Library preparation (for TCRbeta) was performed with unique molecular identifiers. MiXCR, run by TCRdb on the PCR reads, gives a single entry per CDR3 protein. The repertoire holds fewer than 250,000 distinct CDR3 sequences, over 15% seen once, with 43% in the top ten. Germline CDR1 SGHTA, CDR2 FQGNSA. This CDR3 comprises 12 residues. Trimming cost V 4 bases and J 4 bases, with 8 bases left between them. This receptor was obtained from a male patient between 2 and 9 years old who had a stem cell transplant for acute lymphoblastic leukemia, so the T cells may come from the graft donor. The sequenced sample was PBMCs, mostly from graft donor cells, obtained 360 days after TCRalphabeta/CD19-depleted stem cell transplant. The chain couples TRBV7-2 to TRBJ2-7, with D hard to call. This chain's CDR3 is CASSSTLYEQYF. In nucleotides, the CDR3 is TGTGCCAGCAGCTCGACACTTTACGAGCAGTACTTC.